The 13 T cell receptor beta chains listed next were all sequenced from one sample in a study of CXCR3-negative and CXCR3-positive naive CD8 T cells. The study, taken as a whole, reports: CXCR3-negative naive cells had less hydrophobic TRB CDR3s than did CXCR3-positive naive cells.

The TRB libraries of cDNA were built by UMI-labeled 5' RACE. TCRdb re-called the 5' RACE reads; one entry per CDR3 protein, DNA not given. Its clone listing holds more than 80,000 distinct CDR3 sequences. Their cognate antigens are unknown. The sample taken for sequencing was naive CXCR3+ CD8+ T cells from blood. Subset in this sample: CD45RO-CCR7+CD27+CD95- naive CD8+ T cells expressing CXCR3 (TNR3+). The receptor set was obtained from a human donor in good health. Some clones in this sample may be carry-over from other donors' samples.

The chain employs TRBV20-1 and TRBJ2-1; TCRdb proposes TRBD2, but this gene call is untestable without DNA. CDR1 is DFQATT and CDR2 is SNEGSKA in the germline V gene (reference sequence). This CDR3 is built from 15 residues. The CDR3 reads CSAQTSDSSYNEQFF.

This chain joins TRBV2 and TRBJ2-7. The CDR3 consists of 15 residues. Germline CDR1 and CDR2: SNHLY and FYNNEI. CDR3 residues: CASSEEVRRSYEQYF.

This rearrangement joins TRBV7-9 to TRBJ2-7; TCRdb's D call of TRBD2 is untestable without DNA. The CDR3 loop spans 15 amino acids. From germline, CDR1 is SEHNR and CDR2 FQNEAQ (reference sequence). CDR3: CASSSGLAGTDEQYF.

V usage is TRBV16 and J usage is TRBJ1-1. CDR1 and CDR2 from the germline V gene are KGHSY and FQNENV. CDR3 length: 11 amino acids. This chain's CDR3 is CASSQGAEAFF.

The chain recombines TRBV29-1 with TRBJ1-1; the TCRdb call, TRBD1, lacks DNA for checking. The CDR3 is made up of 17 amino acids. Germline V gene lookup returns CDR1 SQVTM and CDR2 ANQGSEA. The CDR3 reads CSVAPLTGPETNTEAFF.

The rearrangement joins TRBV3-1 to TRBJ2-7; TCRdb indicates TRBD1, and absent DNA this call remains unverified. The CDR3 spans 18 residues. CDR1 and CDR2 (germline): LGHDT, YNNKEL (reference sequence). The CDR3 spells CASSQSPNPGPAEREQYF.

This chain uses TRBV7-9 with TRBJ2-1; the TCRdb call, TRBD1, lacks DNA for checking. The CDR3 is 15 residues long. Germline assignment: CDR1 SEHNR and CDR2 FQNEAQ (reference sequence). The CDR3 sequence is CASVSGHRRDNEQFF.

This chain links TRBV28 with TRBJ2-5; the D gene TCRdb calls, TRBD2, cannot be checked with no DNA. The germline CDR1 and CDR2 sequences are MDHEN and SYDVKM. The CDR3 has 14 residues. The chain's CDR3 is CASSPGLAEETGYF.

This rearrangement joins TRBV7-3 to TRBJ1-1; TCRdb indicates TRBD1, and absent DNA this call remains unverified. Germline V gene data show CDR1 as SGHTA and CDR2 as FQGTGA. The CDR3 sequence is 13 residues long. The CDR3 sequence is CASRNPGDTEAFF.

The CDR3 is CAISDVSSPAFQGHYGYTF. The chain uses TRBV10-3 and TRBJ1-2; no DNA is available, so the TRBD1 call from TCRdb remains unchecked. This CDR3 has 19 amino acids. Germline-derived CDR1 and CDR2 are ENHRY and SYGVKD.

The chain uses TRBV15 and TRBJ2-2; TCRdb's D call, TRBD1, is unchecked because there is no DNA. Germline V lookup: CDR1 LNHNV, CDR2 YYDKDF (reference sequence). The length of the CDR3 is 13 residues. This chain's CDR3 is CATRERGYGELFF.

The J gene is TRBJ2-7, the V gene TRBV4-1; TCRdb names TRBD1, which stays unverified in the absence of DNA. This CDR3 region has 16 residues. CDR1 MGHRA and CDR2 YSYEKL come from the germline V gene. CDR3 protein: CASSQPLGGGNYEQYF.

This rearrangement joins TRBV4-3 to TRBJ2-7; the TCRdb D gene call, TRBD1, has no DNA to confirm it. The CDR3 runs to 14 residues. Germline V gene data show CDR1 as LGHNA and CDR2 as YSLEER. CDR3 amino acids: CASSPQDGYYEQYF.